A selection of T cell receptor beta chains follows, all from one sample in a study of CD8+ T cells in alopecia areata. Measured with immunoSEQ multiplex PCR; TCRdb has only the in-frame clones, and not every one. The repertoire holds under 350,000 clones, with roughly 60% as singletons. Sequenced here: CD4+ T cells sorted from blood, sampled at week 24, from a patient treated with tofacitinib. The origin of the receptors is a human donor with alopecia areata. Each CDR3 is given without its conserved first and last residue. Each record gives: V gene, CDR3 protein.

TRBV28	ASRSAGTGVY
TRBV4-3	ASSETLGGRTEAF
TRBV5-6	ASSLGTPENIQY
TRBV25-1	ASSEFRGRADTQY
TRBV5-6	ASSLRPGTHSNQPQH
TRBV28	ASCLGGGLYEQY
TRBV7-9	ASSLVRTGELF
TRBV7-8	ASSLARAGYSNQPQH
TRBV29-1	SVRGQSNYGYT
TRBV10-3	AVGTGEVAGANVLT
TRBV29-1	SVGPGQGVTEAF
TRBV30	AWNFRDSPLH
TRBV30	AWSDPLKRQETQY
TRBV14	ASSGRLAGYTGELF
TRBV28	ASNGVSPLH
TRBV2	ASRADWDQETQY
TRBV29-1	SVEVSGTDTQY
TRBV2	ASSLGSETQY
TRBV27	ASSLRLTYEQY
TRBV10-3	ATHGQGDPNQPQH
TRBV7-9	ASSLGYERTVQETQY
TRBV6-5	ASSYFLGGEPYEQY
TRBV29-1	SVYSGTGGNEQY
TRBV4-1	ASSQAPGQGASEQY
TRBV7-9	ASSLASGKSF
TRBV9	ASSARTGGGDQY
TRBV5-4	ATRAGGDWTNYGYT
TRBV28	ASRPTGSTDTQY
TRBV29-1	SVEVDRGETQY
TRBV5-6	ASSSRGGED
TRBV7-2	ASSLGGRQVNYGYT
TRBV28	ASTTPGTTSYEQY
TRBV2	ASRGQTYSNQPQH
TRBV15	ATSRDRRQETQY
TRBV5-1	ASSPSARSNEQF
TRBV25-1	ASSEAGVFYEQY
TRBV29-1	SVSGLLNTEAF
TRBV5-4	ASSVRQGVEEKLF
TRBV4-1	ASSRQVGSTDTQY
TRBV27	ASSGGWDTQY
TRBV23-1	ASSLKGGNGYT
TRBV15	ATSRDVSTMNTEAF
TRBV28	ASSVQGARETQY
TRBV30	AWIKGGNTEAF
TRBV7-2	ASSYGTSGDTQY
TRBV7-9	ASSLVLAGAEHGYT
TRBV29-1	SVDRGWGNTEAF
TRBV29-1	SSTILGDTQY
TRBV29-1	SAHKGNTEAF
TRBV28	ASSYFLTGLNTEAF
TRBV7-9	ASSVRQTYGYT
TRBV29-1	SSKGKLTDTQY
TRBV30	AYQGSGLVEQY
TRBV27	ASSSPFKGQGAYEQF
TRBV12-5	ASGYEARGDGYT
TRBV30	ATRGDNSPLH
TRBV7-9	ASSLDGISSYEQY
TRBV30	ASGQGRNQPQH
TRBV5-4	ASSSVAGKETQY
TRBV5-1	ASAPDRANTEAF